The source of this T cell receptor beta chain is a study of PD-1 blockade in classical Hodgkin lymphoma. Study observations and caveats: Before treatment, complete responders showed about the same diversity as newly diagnosed patients. Diversity in CD4+ TCRs, unlike that measured in CD8+ TCRs, had risen significantly by C4D1. Initiation of nivolumab under 1 year after ASCT led to exclusion of patients. Repertoire differences lack defined causes, possibly disease activity or prior therapy.

Germline V CDR1 and CDR2: SGHDT, YYEEEE. The CDR3 runs to 15 residues. Trimming removed 4 bases from V and 2 bases from J, with 15 bases in between. Brentuximab vedotin exposure varied among the patients, all of whom had relapsed after autologous stem cell transplantation. TCRdb's table, derived via immunoSEQ multiplex PCR, lists solely in-frame clones and lacks some. The sample holds 75,000 to 100,000 clones, about four fifths seen once. Concerning this clone: Its specificity is not known.

This sequence joins TRBV5-6 and TRBJ2-5; possible D gene TRBD2, 6 bases. The receptor was derived from a human donor with classical Hodgkin lymphoma. The material sequenced was peripheral blood mononuclear cells (PBMCs), taken before the second cycle of nivolumab. The CDR3 loop is CASSLPGTVQETQYF. As DNA, the CDR3 is TGTGCCAGCAGCCTTCCCGGGACTGTTCAAGAGACCCAGTACTTC.